A selection of T cell receptor beta chains follows, all from one sample in a study of vaccination and CD4 T cells after COVID-19. MiXCR was run by TCRdb on the PCR reads, yielding one entry per CDR3 protein. This table has about 11,000 distinct CDR3 sequences, approximately 40% appearing once. Their antigen targets remain unknown. Specimen: CD4+ T cells from blood, cultured in vitro. The receptors were gathered from a human donor who had recovered from COVID-19. Both conserved end residues are part of each CDR3. Each record gives: clone size, D gene, V gene, J gene, CDR3 DNA, CDR3 protein. A D gene is named only where the DNA matches it firmly. Some rows mark clone size as missing; the rest say once, few, many or name a class of expanded clone.

once	TRBD2	TRBV20-1	TRBJ2-3	TGCAGTGCTAGAGATTGGTTCGGCGGGGGGGCCGATACGCAGTATTTT	CSARDWFGGGADTQYF
.	.	TRBV27	TRBJ2-3	TGTGCCAGCAGTTTTCGGAGGGTGAGGGGGGGAATAGATACGCAGTATTTT	CASSFRRVRGGIDTQYF
.	TRBD1	TRBV11-3	TRBJ1-6	TGTGCCAGCAGTAAACTCGAAGGACAGGGGATACCCCTCCACTTT	CASSKLEGQGIPLHF
.	.	TRBV18	TRBJ2-6	TGTGCCAGCTCAAGGACAGCCTCTGGGGCCAACGTCCTGACTTTC	CASSRTASGANVLTF
few	TRBD2	TRBV6-5	TRBJ2-1	TGTGCCAGCAGTTATTATAGCGGGAGCTCCTACAATGAGCAGTTCTTC	CASSYYSGSSYNEQFF
.	TRBD1	TRBV7-2	TRBJ1-1	TGTGCCAGCAGCTTAGTAACAGGGGGAGGAACTGAAGCTTTCTTT	CASSLVTGGGTEAFF
.	.	TRBV7-6	TRBJ2-3	TGTGCCAGCAGCTTAGAGGTCCCGGGCCGACGTCGGAGCACAGATACGCAGTATTTT	CASSLEVPGRRRSTDTQYF
.	.	TRBV2	TRBJ1-5	TGTGCCAGCAGTGAGACCCATCAGCCCCAGCATTTT	CASSETHQPQHF
few	.	TRBV6-1	TRBJ2-7	TGTGCCAGCAGGTGGCGGAAATCCTACGAGCAGTACTTC	CASRWRKSYEQYF
few	TRBD2	TRBV24-1	TRBJ2-7	TGTGCCACCAGTGTGGCGGGAGCGGGGTCCTACGAGCAGTACTTC	CATSVAGAGSYEQYF
.	.	TRBV27	TRBJ2-1	TGTGCCAGCAGTTTACCCGCGTGGGGTAGTGAGCAGTTCTTC	CASSLPAWGSEQFF
few	.	TRBV27	TRBJ1-6	TGTGCCAGCAGTTTACTGGTTCCCGTGACGCGGAGCTCCTATAATTCACCCCTCCACTTT	CASSLLVPVTRSSYNSPLHF
few	TRBD1	TRBV28	TRBJ2-1	TGTGCCAGCAGGGGAGGGACAGGGGCGGGTCTTGGGCAGTTCTTC	CASRGGTGAGLGQFF
few	.	TRBV6-5	TRBJ1-2	TGTGCCAGCAGTTACTCGCGGGATCAGGCTTATGGCTACACCTTC	CASSYSRDQAYGYTF
.	.	TRBV5-8	TRBJ2-5	TGTGCCAGCAGCATCGGGGTGAACCAAGAGACCCAGTACTTC	CASSIGVNQETQYF
.	TRBD1	TRBV28	TRBJ1-4	TGTGCCAGCAGTTCCCAGGGACAGGGTGGGGAAAAACTGTTTTTT	CASSSQGQGGEKLFF
.	TRBD2	TRBV4-1	TRBJ2-3	TGCGCCAGCAGCCAAGATCGAGGACTAGCGGGGGGACGCACAGATACGCAGTATTTT	CASSQDRGLAGGRTDTQYF
.	TRBD1	TRBV19	TRBJ1-2	TGTGCCAGTAGTATTGCCCCCGGACAAGGGGGCGCGTTCTATGGCTACACCTTC	CASSIAPGQGGAFYGYTF
.	.	TRBV12-3/TRBV12-4	TRBJ2-2	TGTGCCAGCAGTTTATTCGCAGAGGGCCCGACCGGGGAGCTGTTTTTT	CASSLFAEGPTGELFF
.	TRBD1	TRBV5-4	TRBJ2-3	TGTGCCAGCAGCTCCGGGACAGCCGATACGCAGTATTTT	CASSSGTADTQYF
.	.	TRBV2	TRBJ1-1	TGTGCCAGCAGTGATCAGGGAGGTAGCACTGAAGCTTTCTTT	CASSDQGGSTEAFF
few	TRBD2	TRBV12-3/TRBV12-4	TRBJ2-5	TGTGCCAGCAGTTTAACGGGGCAAGGTCGAGCGGGGGGTGGTGAGACCCAGTACTTC	CASSLTGQGRAGGGETQYF
few	.	TRBV11-3	TRBJ2-3	TGTGCCAGCAGCTTAGGGGGGTCAGATACGCAGTATTTT	CASSLGGSDTQYF
.	.	TRBV3-1	TRBJ2-4	TGTGCCAGCAGCCATGGTCCCGGGGGAAACATTCAGTACTTC	CASSHGPGGNIQYF
.	TRBD2	TRBV11-3	TRBJ2-3	TGTGCCAGCAGCGATTGGGGGGGGTCCCGCACAGATACGCAGTATTTT	CASSDWGGSRTDTQYF
.	.	TRBV5-3	TRBJ1-3	TGTGCCAGAAGCAAAGGGGTTGCCATATATTTT	CARSKGVAIYF
.	.	TRBV2	TRBJ2-7	TGTGCCAGCAGTGTTCTTTTCGGGAGCCACGAGCAGTACTTC	CASSVLFGSHEQYF
.	TRBD2	TRBV28	TRBJ2-1	TGTGCCAGCCCCCCACCGGGACGGGAGGAGTACAATGAGCAGTTCTTC	CASPPPGREEYNEQFF
once	TRBD1	TRBV5-1	TRBJ2-2	TGCGCCAGCAGCATTGACAGGGAGAACACCGGGGAGCTGTTTTTT	CASSIDRENTGELFF
.	.	TRBV6-5	TRBJ1-6	TGTGCCAGCAGTTACTGGCGCACACCCGGAGGTTCCTATAATTCACCCCTCCACTTT	CASSYWRTPGGSYNSPLHF
.	.	TRBV7-8	TRBJ2-3	TGTGCCAGCAGCTTAGGACACACAGATACGCAGTATTTT	CASSLGHTDTQYF
few	.	TRBV7-2	TRBJ1-1	TGTGCCAGCAGTACCGGGACGAACACTGAAGCTTTCTTT	CASSTGTNTEAFF
.	.	TRBV7-9	TRBJ2-7	TGTGCCAGCAGCTTAGCGGAAAACCTGGACAAGTGGTACTTC	CASSLAENLDKWYF
.	.	TRBV28	TRBJ1-6	TGTGCCAGCAGTTTGGTCAAACTACCCCTCCACTTT	CASSLVKLPLHF
.	TRBD1	TRBV19	TRBJ1-5	TGTGCCAGTAGTACCTGGGACAGGGGCAACAATCAGCCCCAGCATTTT	CASSTWDRGNNQPQHF
.	.	TRBV2	TRBJ2-1	TGTGCCAGCAGTGCGCTAGCCCCCGCGTACAATGAGCAGTTCTTC	CASSALAPAYNEQFF
once	.	TRBV6-1	TRBJ2-4	TGTGCCAGCACGAACGAACAGACCATAGCCAAAAACATTCAGTACTTC	CASTNEQTIAKNIQYF
.	TRBD1	TRBV5-8	TRBJ2-3	TGTGCCAGCAGCGCGGGACAGGGCGGCTTGGGTACGCAGTATTTT	CASSAGQGGLGTQYF
.	.	TRBV28	TRBJ1-2	TGTGCCAGCAGTTTATATTATGGCTACACCTTC	CASSLYYGYTF
.	.	TRBV15	TRBJ2-3	TGTGCCACCAGCAGTAGCACAGATACGCAGTATTTT	CATSSSTDTQYF
.	TRBD2	TRBV20-1	TRBJ2-1	TGCAGTGCTAGAGATCCTGTACTAGCGGGGGCCTACAATGAGCAGTTCTTC	CSARDPVLAGAYNEQFF
.	.	TRBV7-2	TRBJ1-5	TGTGCCAGCAGCTTAGTAGCGGCAGGTACCAATCAGCCCCAGCATTTT	CASSLVAAGTNQPQHF
.	.	TRBV20-1	TRBJ2-7	TGCAGTGCTAGAGAGGGGAAACTGAGGGGCCGAAGGATCTCCTACGAGCAGTACTTC	CSAREGKLRGRRISYEQYF
.	TRBD2	TRBV20-1	TRBJ2-5	TGCAGTGCCCTCCCCCACTCCTTAGCGGGGAGGACCCAAGAGACCCAGTACTTC	CSALPHSLAGRTQETQYF
medium-sized	.	TRBV7-2	TRBJ1-5	TGTGCCAGCAGCCCTTATTATAGCAATCAGCCCCAGCATTTT	CASSPYYSNQPQHF
.	.	TRBV28	TRBJ2-7	TGTGCCAGCAGTTTACCCAGGGTGTCCTACGAGCAGTACTTC	CASSLPRVSYEQYF
.	TRBD2	TRBV20-1	TRBJ2-7	TGCAGTGCTAGGCCACCTGGACTAGCGGCGCGGGAGCAGTACTTC	CSARPPGLAAREQYF
.	TRBD1	TRBV28	TRBJ1-2	TGTGCCAGCAGTGCCCTTCGGACAGGGGATGGCTACACCTTC	CASSALRTGDGYTF
.	TRBD1	TRBV7-9	TRBJ2-3	TGTGCCAGCGGATGGGACAGGGTTATGACAGATACGCAGTATTTT	CASGWDRVMTDTQYF
.	.	TRBV10-2	TRBJ2-1	TGCGCCAGCGCCCGGTATGAGCAGTTCTTC	CASARYEQFF
.	.	TRBV19	TRBJ1-5	TGTGCCAGTATTGAGTCTGTGACTAGCAATCAGCCCCAGCATTTT	CASIESVTSNQPQHF
few	.	TRBV24-1	TRBJ1-5	TGTGCCACCAGTTCGGGGCGAGATCAGCCCCAGCATTTT	CATSSGRDQPQHF
.	TRBD1	TRBV27	TRBJ2-1	TGTGCCAGCAGTTTTCTAGGACAGGGGGACATTGAGCAGTTCTTC	CASSFLGQGDIEQFF